This T cell receptor beta chain was captured in a study of blood T cell repertoires in COVID-19 (dated by TCRdb to 2018 to 2020). Describing the broader study: The collaborator samples originated in the United States, Italy and Spain and spanned the acute and convalescent phases of COVID-19. The prospective study material was composed of cDNA or gDNA derived from T cells, B-cell-depleted T cells, or PBMCs. The dataset comprised deeply sampled blood TCRbeta repertoires from subjects exposed to, actively infected with, or recovered from COVID-19. The samples were drawn from the first 160 participants of the ongoing ImmuneRACE study and from 950 to 1,500 subjects provided by 6 global collaborators. The repertoires were released in a freely available public database meant as a resource for research on the immune response to SARS-CoV-2. Nearly every sample came with metadata listing a de-identified subject ID, COVID-19 status, age in years and sex. Where HLA class I and class II types were available, the types were taken from metadata supplied by the sample provider, not from assay-based typing. Study-wide conclusions, independent of this receptor: The quantity of clinical and demographic metadata differed by source and by participant and was supplied without curation.

The germline V gene yields MNHEY for CDR1 and SVGAGI for CDR2. V sheds 7 bases and J sheds 3 bases, leaving 15 bases between their ends. Including the terminal cysteine and phenylalanine, the CDR3 comprises 14 residues. Only the CDR3 DNA stays, 42 bases, in frame from base 1. Whole blood was collected in K2EDTA tubes by collaborating institutions according to the institutions' own protocols. For TCRbeta analysis, collaborator samples were shipped as frozen whole blood, as isolated PBMCs, or as DNA extracted from either sample type. TCRbeta CDR3 regions were amplified from genomic DNA using the immunoSEQ Assay, a bias-controlled multiplex PCR. On the authors' methods: The number of nucleated cells in each sample was estimated by amplification of reference gene primers within the assay. Sequence reads were collapsed and filtered to measure the absolute abundance of every unique TCRbeta CDR3 rearrangement. For each sample, productive Simpson clonality was calculated by taking the square root of Simpson's diversity index across productive rearrangements. Not all clones reach the TCRdb copy of this immuneACCESS table, which keeps in-frame sequences only. Checked studies attribute under half of the gap to unresolved V genes and leave the rest unexplained. D and trimming come from the DNA, and the V and J calls and clone size come from that table. For this sample there are about 130,000 clones; more than 70% appear just once. The top ten clonotypes cover about 1% of the sample.

Details on this clone: The specificity of this receptor is unknown. No base quality values were provided; no much bigger clone lies one nucleotide off.

The chain joins TRBV6-5 to TRBJ1-2, with TRBD1 as a weak D call on 6 bases. The sequence was obtained from a woman older than 75 with acute or convalescent COVID-19. Sequencing used peripheral blood. CDR3 loop: CASNNGGGDYGYTF. The DNA reads TGTGCCAGCAATAACGGGGGGGGCGACTATGGCTACACCTTC.